What follows are 14 T cell receptor beta chains derived from one specimen sequenced in a study of cytomegalovirus exposure and HLA in healthy donors. 60 Vbeta and 13 Jbeta primers were used in PCR. The protocol was immunoSEQ multiplex PCR, while the TCRdb copy is restricted to in-frame clones and leaves out a portion. Of around 130,000 clones detected, roughly 62% appear once; the ten largest clones hold around 2%. The sample taken for sequencing was PBMCs. These receptors all come from a male donor in good health and CMV-seronegative.

With respect to this clone: The junction shows a germline mismatch at one end, possibly a read error. The chain links TRBV15 to TRBJ1-4, with a tentative D call TRBD1 (5 bases). The CDR3 has 15 residues. The V gene's germline CDR1 is LNHNV and CDR2 YYDKDF (reference sequence). The CDR3 spells CATSRDRWGEATVLF. In nucleotides, the CDR3 is TGTGCCACCAGCAGAGATCGGTGGGGCGAGGCGACGGTGCTTTTT.

The chain is built from TRBV6-4 and TRBJ2-3; 10 bases line up with TRBD2. Per the germline V gene, CDR1 is MRHNA and CDR2 is SNTAGT. The CDR3 spans 16 residues. V trimming: 6 bases; J trimming: 5 bases; junction bases outside the gene matches: 11. CDR3: CASSETIAGGEDTQYF. The CDR3 nucleotides read TGTGCCAGCAGCGAAACGATAGCGGGGGGCGAAGATACGCAGTATTTT.

This sequence joins TRBV5-5 and TRBJ2-5; D is perhaps TRBD1 (6 bases). Germline V gene data show CDR1 as SGHKS and CDR2 as YYEKEE (reference sequence). V lost 0 bases to trimming and J lost 1 base, with 7 bases between them. The CDR3 is made up of 14 amino acids. The CDR3 spells CASSLGQVQETQYF. As DNA, the CDR3 is TGTGCCAGCAGCTTGGGACAGGTCCAAGAGACCCAGTACTTC. Full variable domain (remainder filled in from reference TRBV5-5 and TRBJ2-5): DAGVTQSPTHLIKTRGQQVTLRCSPISGHKSVSWYQQVLGQGPQFIFQYYEKEERGRGNFPDRFSARQFPNYSSELNVNALLLGDSALYLCASSLGQVQETQYFGPGTRLLVL.

This chain joins TRBV5-3 and TRBJ2-3; D gene uncertain. TRBV5-3 is an ORF for which the function is uncertain. Trimming stripped 0 bases from V and 2 bases from J, with 4 bases between. The CDR3 runs 13 residues. The CDR3 spells CARSLDSTDTQYF. CDR3 in DNA: TGTGCCAGAAGCTTGGACTCCACAGATACGCAGTATTTT.

This rearrangement joins TRBV28 to TRBJ1-1; D may be TRBD1 (5 bases). Germline CDR1 is MDHEN and CDR2 is SYDVKM. This CDR3 has 14 amino acids. Trimming cost V 3 bases and J 7 bases, with 15 bases left between them. The chain's CDR3 is CASSLPVGHGEAFF. DNA of the CDR3: TGTGCCAGCAGTTTGCCTGTGGGGCATGGTGAAGCTTTCTTT.

This clone was seen only a few times. The chain is built from TRBV5-1 and TRBJ1-5; 7 bases map to TRBD1. V trimming: 0 bases; J trimming: 2 bases; junction bases outside the gene matches: 2. Looked up from germline, CDR1 is SGHRS and CDR2 is YFSETQ. The CDR3 sequence is 15 residues long. The CDR3 region is CASSLGDSRNQPQHF. The CDR3 DNA reads as TGCGCCAGCAGCTTGGGGGACAGCCGCAATCAGCCCCAGCATTTT.

The chain links TRBV7-9 to TRBJ2-3; weak D call: TRBD1 (5 bases). CDR1 is SEHNR, CDR2 FQNEAQ, per germline (reference sequence). With 5 bases removed from V and 5 bases from J, the gap between germline ends came to 14 bases. The CDR3 runs to 14 residues. As DNA, the CDR3 is TGTGCCAGCAGCCCCCGCGGAAGGGGAGATACGCAGTATTTT. Residues: CASSPRGRGDTQYF. Looking up the rest from reference TRBV7-9 and TRBJ2-3 gives the full variable domain: DTGVSQNPRHKITKRGQNVTFRCDPISEHNRLYWYRQTLGQGPEFLTYFQNEAQLEKSRLLSDRFSAERPKGSFSTLEIQRTEQGDSAMYLCASSPRGRGDTQYFGPGTRLTVL.

This clone was observed a single time. The chain combines TRBV7-2 with TRBJ1-5; TRBD1 matches 7 bases. With 4 bases clipped from V and 3 bases from J, the junction kept 3 bases outside the gene matches. The CDR3 loop spans 14 amino acids. CDR1 is SGHTA and CDR2 is FQGNSA in the germline V gene. The CDR3 here is CASSSDRVNQPQHF. In nucleotides, the CDR3 is TGTGCCAGCAGCTCAGACAGGGTCAATCAGCCCCAGCATTTT. Combining the CDR3 with reference TRBV7-2 and TRBJ1-5 gives the whole variable domain GAGVSQSPSNKVTEKGKDVELRCDPISGHTALYWYRQSLGQGLEFLIYFQGNSAPDKSGLPSDRFSAERTGGSVSTLTIQRTQQEDSAVYLCASSSDRVNQPQHFGDGTRLSIL.

This clone has just a few counts. J is TRBJ2-1 and V is TRBV4-1; a possible D gene is TRBD1 (6 bases). Between the trimmed V and J ends, which lost 0 bases and 10 bases, there was a span of 13 bases. The CDR3 extends over 14 amino acids. Germline-derived CDR1 and CDR2 are MGHRA and YSYEKL. The CDR3 DNA sequence: TGCGCCAGCAGCCAAGAGGGGGCGCTCGGGGAGCAGTTCTTC. This codes for CASSQEGALGEQFF.

The rearrangement joins TRBV6-5 to TRBJ2-7; 8 nucleotides align to TRBD1. Germline CDR1 and CDR2: MNHEY and SVGAGI. The CDR3 extends over 15 amino acids. V lost 0 bases, J lost 7 bases, and 8 bases stayed unmatched. CDR3 coding DNA: TGTGCCAGCAGTTACTCTGGGACAGGCCCCTTTGAGCAGTACTTC. Its protein product is CASSYSGTGPFEQYF.

V is TRBV9 and J is TRBJ2-3, with D possibly TRBD2 on 6 matching bases. The CDR3 is made up of 15 amino acids. The germline CDR1 and CDR2 sequences are SGDLS and YYNGEE. With 0 bases removed from V and 0 bases from J, the gap between germline ends came to 8 bases. Here the CDR3 reads CASSVAGTSTDTQYF. The CDR3 nucleotides are TGTGCCAGCAGCGTAGCGGGGACTAGCACAGATACGCAGTATTTT.

V gene TRBV7-9 combines with J gene TRBJ1-2, with D unresolved. The CDR3 is 14 residues long. The germline gives CDR1 SEHNR, CDR2 FQNEAQ (reference sequence). V lost 3 bases, J lost 9 bases, and 17 bases lay in between. In nucleotides, the CDR3 is TGTGCCAGCAGCTTGGTAGGTCCACGAGGGAGCTACACCTTC. This translates into CASSLVGPRGSYTF.

V usage is TRBV7-7 and J usage is TRBJ2-3; D may be TRBD1 (5 bases). The CDR3 loop spans 14 amino acids. V was shortened by 0 bases and J by 7 bases, with 11 bases between the two germline ends. The germline gives CDR1 SSHAT, CDR2 FNYEAQ (reference sequence). CDR3 residues: CASSLAGAAHTQYF. Written as DNA, the CDR3 is TGTGCCAGCAGCTTAGCAGGGGCGGCCCATACGCAGTATTTT.

V usage is TRBV19 and J usage is TRBJ1-1, with D unresolved. With 0 bases removed from V and 3 bases from J, the gap between germline ends came to 5 bases. The CDR3 runs to 13 residues. Germline V gene data show CDR1 as LNHDA and CDR2 as SQIVND (reference sequence). In DNA, the CDR3 is TGTGCCAGTAGTATAGATGTCGACACTGAAGCTTTCTTT. Translating gives CASSIDVDTEAFF.